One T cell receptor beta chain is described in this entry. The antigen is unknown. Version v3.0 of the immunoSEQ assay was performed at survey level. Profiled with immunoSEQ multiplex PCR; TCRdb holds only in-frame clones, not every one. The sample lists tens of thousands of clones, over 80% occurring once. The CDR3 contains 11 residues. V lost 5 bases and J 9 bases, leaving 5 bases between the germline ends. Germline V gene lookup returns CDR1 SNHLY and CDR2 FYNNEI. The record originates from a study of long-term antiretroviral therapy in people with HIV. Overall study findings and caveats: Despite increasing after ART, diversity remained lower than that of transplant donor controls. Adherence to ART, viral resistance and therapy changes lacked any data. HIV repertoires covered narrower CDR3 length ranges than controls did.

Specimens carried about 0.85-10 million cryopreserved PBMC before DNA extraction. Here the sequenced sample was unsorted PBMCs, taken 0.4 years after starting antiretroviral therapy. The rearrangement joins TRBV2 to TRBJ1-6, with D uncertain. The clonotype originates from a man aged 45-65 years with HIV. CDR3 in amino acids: CASSRFSPLHF. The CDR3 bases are TGTGCCAGCAGTAGATTTTCACCCCTCCACTTT. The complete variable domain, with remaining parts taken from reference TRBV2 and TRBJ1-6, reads EPEVTQTPSHQVTQMGQEVILRCVPISNHLYFYWYRQILGQKVEFLVSFYNNEISEKSEIFDDQFSVERPDGSNFTLKIRSTKLEDSAMYFCASSRFSPLHFGNGTRLTVT.